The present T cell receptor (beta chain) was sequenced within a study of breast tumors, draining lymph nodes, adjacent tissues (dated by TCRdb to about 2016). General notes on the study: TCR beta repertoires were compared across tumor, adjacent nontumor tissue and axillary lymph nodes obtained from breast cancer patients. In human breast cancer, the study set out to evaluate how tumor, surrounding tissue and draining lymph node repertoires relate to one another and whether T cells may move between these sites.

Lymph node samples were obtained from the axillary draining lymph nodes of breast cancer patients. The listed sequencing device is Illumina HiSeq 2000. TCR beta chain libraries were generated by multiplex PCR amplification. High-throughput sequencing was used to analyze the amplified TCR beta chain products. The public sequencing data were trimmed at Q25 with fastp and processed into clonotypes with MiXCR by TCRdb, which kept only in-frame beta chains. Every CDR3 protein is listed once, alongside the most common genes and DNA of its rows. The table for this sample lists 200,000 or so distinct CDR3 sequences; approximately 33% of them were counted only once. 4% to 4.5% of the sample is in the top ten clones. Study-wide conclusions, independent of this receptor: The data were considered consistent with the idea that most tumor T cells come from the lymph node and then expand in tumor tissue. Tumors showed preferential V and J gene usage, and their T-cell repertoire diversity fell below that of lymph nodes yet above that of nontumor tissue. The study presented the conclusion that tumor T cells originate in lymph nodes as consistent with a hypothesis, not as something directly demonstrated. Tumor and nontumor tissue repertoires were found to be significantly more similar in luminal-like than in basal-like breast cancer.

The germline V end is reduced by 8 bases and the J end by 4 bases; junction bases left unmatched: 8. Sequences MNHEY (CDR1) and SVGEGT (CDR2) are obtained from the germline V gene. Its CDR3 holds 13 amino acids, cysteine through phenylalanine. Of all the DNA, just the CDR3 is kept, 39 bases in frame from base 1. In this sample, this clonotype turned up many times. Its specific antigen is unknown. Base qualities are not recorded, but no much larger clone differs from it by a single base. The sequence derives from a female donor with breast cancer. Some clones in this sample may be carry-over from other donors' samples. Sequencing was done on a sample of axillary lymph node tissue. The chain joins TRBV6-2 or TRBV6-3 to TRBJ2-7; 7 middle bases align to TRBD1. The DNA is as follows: TGTGCCAGCCGGGACAGTCTCATGTACGAGCAGTACTTC. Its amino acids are CASRDSLMYEQYF.